This T cell receptor (beta chain) was recorded in a study of T cell repertoires in cytomegalovirus infection. Turning to the study itself: A matching HLA type, together with CMV infection, was signaled by public TCR beta signatures. Study results and limitations: The ex vivo response showed dominance by HLA-C-restricted CMV-specific TCR beta clonotypes. Carriers of CMV and the relevant HLA type were discriminated by public TCR beta frequency.

TCRdb re-derived calls from the reads in MiXCR, one entry per CDR3 protein. The sample records about 490,000 distinct CDR3 sequences, 26% being singletons. This clonotype was seen only a few times. The target antigen is unknown. The clonotype comes from a human donor in good health (CMV status not recorded). Some clones in this sample may be carry-over from other donors' samples. Sequencing was performed on PBMCs.

This chain's CDR3 is CASVPGQGRGDENTIYF. CDR3 DNA: TGTGCCTCGGTCCCGGGACAGGGAAGAGGCGACGAAAACACCATATATTTT. This chain uses TRBV10-3 with TRBJ1-3; the match to TRBD1 covers 9 bases. V dropped 11 bases and J dropped 6; count of bases not matched to a gene: 20. In germline, CDR1 is ENHRY, CDR2 SYGVKD. The CDR3 is made up of 17 amino acids.